This T cell receptor (beta chain) comes out of a study of beta chain features in type 1 diabetes. Study outcomes and limitations: PCR might preferentially amplify shorter templates, equally in patients and controls.

Reverse transcription of all isolated RNA meant that expressed TCRB transcripts were sequenced. Generated by immunoSEQ multiplex PCR, the TCRdb table keeps only in-frame clones and is missing some. This sample has about 930,000 clones; under 20% occur once, and the top ten carry around 0.02%. A sort by CD45RO/CCR7/CD25/CD127/CD95/CD27 yielded CD4+ naive, central memory, regulatory and stem cell-like memory cells. In all sorted populations, purity surpassed 98%. With regard to this clone: What it binds is not known.

Trimming shortened V by 2 bases and J by 0 bases, and 8 bases separated the two germline ends. Germline CDR1 and CDR2: MDHEN and SYDVKM. This CDR3 spans 14 amino acids. V is TRBV28 and J is TRBJ2-7; D gene ambiguous. The TCR sequence derives from a woman between 18 and 30 years old in good health. Sequencing input: naive CD4+ T cells from blood. CDR3 sequence reads: CASSLGSLSYEQYF. The CDR3 nucleotides read TGTGCCAGCAGTTTAGGCAGCCTCTCCTACGAGCAGTACTTC.